Listed below are T cell receptor beta chains from one sample, sequenced in a study of monozygotic twins with inflammatory bowel disease. TCRdb re-called the 5' RACE reads and gives one entry per CDR3 protein, without DNA. This repertoire includes fewer than 350,000 distinct CDR3 sequences. Sequenced sample: blood. These receptors all stem from a human donor with ulcerative colitis or Crohn's disease, or a healthy co-twin of an affected twin (not recorded which). CDR3s include the opening cysteine and the closing phenylalanine or tryptophan. The order of the fields is CDR3 protein, V gene, J gene.

CDR3aa: CASSTRSGGPTDTQYF
v_gene: TRBV12-3/TRBV12-4
j_gene: TRBJ2-3

CDR3aa: CSARDSRPQKNIQYF
v_gene: TRBV20-1
j_gene: TRBJ2-4

CDR3aa: CATSAQGQQSTDTQYF
v_gene: TRBV24-1
j_gene: TRBJ2-3

CDR3aa: CASSRDRGDTQYF
v_gene: TRBV14
j_gene: TRBJ2-3

CDR3aa: CASSLDLYEQYF
v_gene: TRBV5-1
j_gene: TRBJ2-7

CDR3aa: CSVHLGTSYNEQFF
v_gene: TRBV20-1
j_gene: TRBJ2-1

CDR3aa: CATRSLLARADTQYF
v_gene: TRBV15
j_gene: TRBJ2-3

CDR3aa: CASSLMPGDTQYF
v_gene: TRBV7-9
j_gene: TRBJ2-3

CDR3aa: CASSQDSPNTGELFF
v_gene: TRBV5-1
j_gene: TRBJ2-2

CDR3aa: CASSFLADYTGELFF
v_gene: TRBV5-1
j_gene: TRBJ2-2

CDR3aa: CASTREYEQFF
v_gene: TRBV19
j_gene: TRBJ2-1